Included here is one TCR beta chain sequence, with context. The V and J ends lost 4 bases and 8 bases, in that order; junction bases with no gene match: 11. Germline loops: CDR1 LGHDT, CDR2 YNNKEL (reference sequence). There are 16 residues in the CDR3. This sample was included in a study of T cells in Graves' hyperthyroidism and ophthalmopathy. RNA transcripts gave rise to amplified TCR beta CDR3 regions. Initially, a first-round RT-PCR of the TCR CDR3 employed the HTBI primer set. TCRdb ran MiXCR on the multiplex PCR reads and lists one entry per CDR3 protein. The table includes roughly 380,000 distinct CDR3 sequences, 14% detected once.

This rearrangement joins TRBV3-1 to TRBJ2-1, with TRBD2 matching 10 bases. Sequencing was done on a sample of blood. The sequence derives from a woman aged 60-70 years with Graves' hyperthyroidism. CDR3 coding DNA: TGTGCCAGCAGCCCCAGCAGGCTAGCGGGAGCCGATGAGCAGTTCTTC. Protein: CASSPSRLAGADEQFF.